The 27 T cell receptor beta chains below were found in one sample sequenced in a study of T cells in Graves' hyperthyroidism and ophthalmopathy. TCR beta CDR3 region amplification was performed from RNA transcripts. RT-PCR in the first round (using the HTBI primer set) targeted the TCR CDR3. TCRdb passed the multiplex PCR reads through MiXCR, listing each CDR3 protein once. The sample records approximately 210,000 distinct CDR3 sequences, 17% being singletons. Sequenced sample: blood. Every receptor here comes from a man aged 45 to 65 with Graves' hyperthyroidism.

The rearrangement joins TRBV7-3 to TRBJ1-1; D is unclear. The V end lost 2 bases, the J end lost 4 bases, and 8 bases lay between the germline ends. The CDR3 is 13 residues long. Germline V gives CDR1 SGHTA, CDR2 FQGTGA. The DNA for the CDR3 is TGTGCCAGCAGCTTACGACGGAGCACTGAAGCTTTCTTT. Translated, it gives CASSLRRSTEAFF.

This clonotype showed up many times. The rearrangement joins TRBV28 to TRBJ2-7; D gene unclear. Trimming removed 7 bases from V and 2 bases from J, with 18 bases in between. The CDR3 is 15 residues long. The germline V gene has CDR1 MDHEN and CDR2 SYDVKM. This chain's CDR3 is CASTKFGSRPYEQYF. CDR3 bases: TGTGCCAGCACAAAGTTCGGGTCCCGTCCCTACGAGCAGTACTTC.

The chain has TRBV3-1 and TRBJ2-7; D is perhaps TRBD1 or TRBD2 (5 bases each). Trimming removed 1 base from V and 6 bases from J, with 7 bases in between. The CDR3 sequence is 12 residues long. The germline gives CDR1 LGHDT, CDR2 YNNKEL (reference sequence). The CDR3 coding sequence is TGTGCCAGCAGCCAAGCGGGGCGCGAGCAGTACTTC. Its protein is CASSQAGREQYF.

The chain recombines TRBV7-9 with TRBJ1-2; 8 bases are a match to TRBD1. This CDR3 has 17 residues. Germline V gene sequence: CDR1 SEHNR, CDR2 FQNEAQ (reference sequence). V lost 0 bases to trimming and J lost 8 bases; unmatched junction nucleotides: 14. CDR3 sequence reads: CASSLAKAGQGTLGYTF. CDR3 DNA sequence: TGTGCCAGCAGCTTAGCGAAGGCCGGACAGGGAACCTTAGGCTACACCTTC.

This clonotype was counted at least ten times. This chain joins TRBV27 and TRBJ2-1; 7 bases line up with TRBD2. Trimming removed 4 bases from V and 3 bases from J; junction bases left unmatched: 0. Germline values: CDR1 MNHEY, CDR2 SMNVEV (reference sequence). CDR3 length: 13 amino acids. CDR3 protein: CASSSGGYNEQFF. CDR3 DNA sequence: TGTGCCAGCAGTTCGGGAGGCTACAATGAGCAGTTCTTC.

A note on this clonotype: A much larger clone differs from this one at a single base, so this may be a read error. The rearrangement links TRBV28 to TRBJ1-2; unclear D gene. CDR1 and CDR2 from the germline V gene are MDHEN and SYDVKM. The CDR3 is made up of 14 amino acids. V was trimmed by 3 bases and J by 7 bases, leaving 15 bases between them. The CDR3 nucleotides read TGTGCCAGCAGTTTGGTTCAGACCTTCTGTGGCTACACCTTC. It yields the protein CASSLVQTFCGYTF.

This clonotype was recorded at least ten times. This chain uses TRBV24-1 with TRBJ2-3; TRBD2 aligns across 7 bases. CDR1 is KGHDR, CDR2 SFDVKD, per germline. V gave up 4 bases and J gave up 4 bases; unmatched junction bases: 7. The CDR3 has 15 residues. CDR3 sequence: CATSDPTSSSDTQYF. As DNA, the CDR3 is TGTGCCACCAGTGACCCGACTAGCTCGTCAGATACGCAGTATTTT.

The chain carries TRBV5-6 and TRBJ2-7; D not resolved. The CDR3 length is 13 residues. V was trimmed by 4 bases and J by 3 bases, leaving 11 bases between them. CDR1 and CDR2 from the germline V gene are SGHDT and YYEEEE. The CDR3 region has the DNA TGTGCCAGCAGCCCTACAGTGGGCTACGAGCAGTACTTC. Its protein is CASSPTVGYEQYF.

The rearrangement joins TRBV28 to TRBJ2-3, with D possibly being TRBD1 (6 bases). Trimming shortened V by 3 bases and J by 5 bases, and 21 bases separated the two germline ends. The CDR3 contains 17 residues. Germline assignment: CDR1 MDHEN and CDR2 SYDVKM. CDR3 in amino acids: CASSLSRGQIMGDTQYF. DNA for the CDR3: TGTGCCAGCAGTTTGAGCAGGGGCCAGATCATGGGAGATACGCAGTATTTT.

This clonotype was observed a single time. A much larger clonotype is one base distant, so this may be a read error. Written as DNA, the CDR3 is TGTGCCAGTAGTCTTCGGGCCGGAGCCTACGAGCAGTTCTTC. As protein: CASSLRAGAYEQFF. This chain uses TRBV19 with TRBJ2-7; D remains ambiguous. The J call is doubtful: the DNA matches TRBJ2-1 better. CDR1 and CDR2 (germline): LNHDA, SQIVND (reference sequence). There are 14 residues in the CDR3.

This clonotype showed up many times. This chain connects TRBV2 to TRBJ1-2; tentatively, D is TRBD1 (5 bases). V was pared by 1 base and J by 4 bases, with 10 bases between. CDR1 SNHLY and CDR2 FYNNEI come from the germline V gene. This CDR3 has 14 amino acids. The CDR3 sequence is CASSEGQTFYGYTF. The CDR3 DNA reads as TGTGCCAGCAGTGAAGGACAGACCTTCTATGGCTACACCTTC.

On this clonotype: Possible read error: a much larger clone is one base away. This chain uses TRBV19 with TRBJ2-1, with 9 positions matching TRBD2. The CDR3 length is 14 residues. The junction had 10 bases not matched to a gene; V was cut back by 7 bases and J by 9 bases. The germline V gene has CDR1 LNHDA and CDR2 SQIVND (reference sequence). The CDR3 region has the DNA TGTGCCAGTACCAGAAGCGGGAGGCGCAGTGAGCAGTTCTTC. The encoded protein is CASTRSGRRSEQFF.

This rearrangement joins TRBV20-1 to TRBJ2-7; 11 nucleotides agree with TRBD1. This CDR3 has 18 amino acids. CDR1 and CDR2 from the germline V gene are DFQATT and SNEGSKA (reference sequence). V dropped 5 bases and J dropped 2; count of bases not matched to a gene: 17. CDR3 sequence reads: CSAWDRGVLAGIAYEQYF. The CDR3 DNA reads TGCAGTGCTTGGGACAGGGGGGTGCTAGCGGGAATAGCCTACGAGCAGTACTTC.

The chain combines TRBV6-1 with TRBJ2-7; a possible D gene is TRBD1 (5 bases). The CDR3 length is 17 residues. V lost 6 bases, J lost 2 bases, and 23 bases lay in between. Germline V gene data show CDR1 as MNHNS and CDR2 as SASEGT. CDR3 coding DNA: TGTGCCAGCAGCCCCTGGGCCAGGGTCGTCGAGCCCTACGAGCAGTACTTC. This encodes CASSPWARVVEPYEQYF.

This clonotype came up many times. This chain links TRBV11-3 with TRBJ2-3; TRBD2 aligns across 9 bases. The CDR3 runs to 18 residues. Unmatched junction bases numbered 13, after V lost 4 bases and J lost 2 bases. Germline V gives CDR1 SGHNT, CDR2 YENEEA. This CDR3 is CASSSSLGREGPTDTQYF. CDR3 nucleotide sequence: TGTGCCAGCAGCTCTTCCCTGGGGCGGGAGGGCCCCACAGATACGCAGTATTTT.

The CDR3 sequence is CASSRGLAGTNTGELFF. The CDR3 bases are TGTGCCAGCAGTAGAGGACTAGCGGGGACGAACACCGGGGAGCTGTTTTTT. V and J are TRBV6-1 and TRBJ2-2; 12 nucleotides line up with TRBD2. The germline V gene has CDR1 MNHNS and CDR2 SASEGT. The CDR3 consists of 17 residues. V shed 5 bases, J shed 0 bases, and the junction held 4 bases outside the gene matches.

This clonotype occurred many times. The chain is built from TRBV24-1 and TRBJ2-3; 8 nucleotides match TRBD2. Germline loops: CDR1 KGHDR, CDR2 SFDVKD. The CDR3 is made up of 15 amino acids. The V segment lost 6 bases and the J segment 4 bases; nucleotides outside the gene matches: 8. The CDR3 DNA reads TGTGCCACCAGTCCACGGGAGGGCCTGGCAGATACGCAGTATTTT. Translated: CATSPREGLADTQYF.

There are many counts of this clonotype. J is TRBJ2-7 and V is TRBV27, with D maybe TRBD2 (6 bases). CDR3 size: 14 residues. Germline-derived CDR1 and CDR2 are MNHEY and SMNVEV (reference sequence). Trimming left V 0 bases short and J 3 bases short, with 9 bases between. The CDR3 sequence is CASSLSGSLYEQYF. The CDR3 DNA is TGTGCCAGCAGTTTATCCGGGAGTCTCTACGAGCAGTACTTC.

This clonotype was detected only a few times. The CDR3 spells CASSLGPVSGNTIYF. The CDR3 DNA follows: TGCGCCAGCAGCTTAGGACCGGTCTCTGGAAACACCATATATTTT. The chain uses TRBV4-1 and TRBJ1-3; D not certain. The CDR3 totals 15 residues. In germline, CDR1 is MGHRA, CDR2 YSYEKL. Trimming took off 5 bases at V and 0 bases at J, with 11 bases between the two ends.

This sequence joins TRBV12-3 or TRBV12-4 and TRBJ2-1; possibly TRBD1 for D (5 bases). The CDR3 covers 14 residues. V was clipped by 2 bases and J by 6 bases, with 11 bases between them. CDR3 nucleotides: TGTGCCAGCAGTTTATCAGGACACCTCAATGAGCAGTTCTTC. This codes for CASSLSGHLNEQFF.

CDR3 nucleotide sequence: TGCAGCGTTGGGGGGAAACTCTCCTCCCCTTCCTACGAGCAGTACTTC. Its translation is CSVGGKLSSPSYEQYF. The genes are TRBV29-1 and TRBJ2-7, with D tentatively TRBD1 or TRBD2 (5 bases each). V was trimmed by 4 bases and J by 1 base, leaving 20 bases between them. This CDR3 spans 16 amino acids. The V gene's germline CDR1 is SQVTM and CDR2 ANQGSEA.

This clonotype was picked up many times. The rearrangement joins TRBV29-1 to TRBJ2-1; D is unclear. V was trimmed by 4 bases and J by 6 bases, leaving 7 bases between them. Germline loops: CDR1 SQVTM, CDR2 ANQGSEA. This CDR3 has 11 amino acids. The CDR3 bases are TGCAGCGTTGGACTTTTCAATGAGCAGTTCTTC. It translates to CSVGLFNEQFF.

This clonotype was detected only a few times. V gene TRBV4-3 combines with J gene TRBJ2-3; no reliable D call. The CDR3 contains 13 residues. Germline values: CDR1 LGHNA, CDR2 YSLEER. Trimming took off 1 base at V and 3 bases at J, with 5 bases between the two ends. The CDR3 region has the DNA TGCGCCAGCAGCCAAGGGCCGACAGATACGCAGTATTTT. Translation: CASSQGPTDTQYF.

This clonotype was seen a handful of times. The CDR3 region has the DNA TGTGCCAGTAGTAACTACCCCGGGACTAGCGGTGAGCAGTTCTTC. Its translation is CASSNYPGTSGEQFF. V and J are TRBV19 and TRBJ2-1; 11 bases align to TRBD2. The CDR3 spans 15 residues. The V segment lost 4 bases and the J segment 9 bases; nucleotides outside the gene matches: 8. Germline V gives CDR1 LNHDA, CDR2 SQIVND (reference sequence).

At least ten counts were recorded for this clonotype. The rearrangement uses TRBV12-3 or TRBV12-4 and TRBJ2-7; D gene ambiguous. The V end lost 3 bases, the J end lost 0 bases, and 9 bases lay between the germline ends. This CDR3 region has 14 residues. In nucleotides, the CDR3 is TGTGCCAGCAGTTTTGGCGGCCTCTCCTACGAGCAGTACTTC. Amino acids: CASSFGGLSYEQYF.

This clonotype was detected a few times. The genes are TRBV5-1 and TRBJ1-6; D gene unclear. Trimming removed 1 base from V and 0 bases from J, with 5 bases in between. Germline CDR1 reads SGHRS; CDR2 reads YFSETQ. CDR3 length: 15 amino acids. CDR3 coding DNA: TGCGCCAGCAGCTTGACCAGCTCCTATAATTCACCCCTCCACTTT. Amino acid sequence: CASSLTSSYNSPLHF.

The chain links TRBV6-1 to TRBJ2-3; D unresolved. V was clipped by 10 bases and J by 1 base, with 9 bases between them. Germline loops: CDR1 MNHNS, CDR2 SASEGT. The CDR3 runs to 12 residues. The CDR3 sequence: CATAPGTDTQYF. Here the CDR3 DNA reads TGTGCCACGGCCCCGGGCACAGATACGCAGTATTTT.